A single sample is the source of the 14 T cell receptor beta chains below, sequenced in a study of long-term antiretroviral therapy in people with HIV. The run of the v3.0 immunoSEQ assay was at survey level. Profiling relied on immunoSEQ multiplex PCR, and the TCRdb table lists in-frame clones only, not all of them. The sample has tens of thousands of clones; roughly nine tenths are singletons. The source was unsorted PBMCs, collected approximately 5 years before starting antiretroviral therapy. These receptors were taken from a man between 45 and 60 years old with HIV.

On this clone: Different DNA sequences within this sample yield the same CDR3. The chain uses TRBV5-1 and TRBJ2-3, with D uncertain. There are 15 residues in the CDR3. The V end lost 0 bases, the J end lost 1 base, and 9 bases lay between the germline ends. CDR1 is SGHRS and CDR2 is YFSETQ in the germline V gene. CDR3 nucleotide sequence: TGCGCCAGCAGCTTGGCCGGACCCGGCACAGATACGCAGTATTTT. Its protein product is CASSLAGPGTDTQYF.

The CDR3, as DNA: TGTGCCAGCAGTTACTGGTCGGGGGCTGAAGCTTTCTTT. This codes for CASSYWSGAEAFF. The J gene is TRBJ1-1, the V gene TRBV6-5; weak D call: TRBD1 (5 bases). This CDR3 region has 13 residues. Per germline, CDR1 MNHEY and CDR2 SVGAGI. The germline V and J ends were trimmed by 1 base and 6 bases, with 9 bases remaining between them.

The V call is TRBV13, the J call TRBJ2-1; weak D call: TRBD2 (6 bases). This CDR3 has 14 amino acids. The germline CDR1 and CDR2 sequences are PRHDT and FYEKMQ (reference sequence). V was shortened by 6 bases and J by 9 bases, with 18 bases between the two germline ends. The CDR3 DNA is TGTGCCAGCAGTTTGTACGTTTTAGCGGTTGAGCAGTTCTTC. This codes for CASSLYVLAVEQFF. The full variable domain, completed using reference TRBV13 and TRBJ2-1, is AAGVIQSPRHLIKEKRETATLKCYPIPRHDTVYWYQQGPGQDPQFLISFYEKMQSDKGSIPDRFSAQQFSDYHSELNMSSLELGDSALYFCASSLYVLAVEQFFGPGTRLTVL.

The chain recombines TRBV29-1 with TRBJ2-7, with 13 bases identical to TRBD2. J gave up 5 bases and V 6 bases, and 10 bases lay outside the gene matches. Germline V lookup: CDR1 SQVTM, CDR2 ANQGSEA. This CDR3 contains 15 residues. The CDR3 nucleotides read TGCAGCGTCCGCGGGACTAGCGGGGATCTGGACGAGCAGTACTTC. It yields the protein CSVRGTSGDLDEQYF.

This chain joins TRBV29-1 and TRBJ2-7, with D unclear. V was clipped by 6 bases and J by 2 bases, with 8 bases between them. The CDR3 has 11 residues. CDR1 and CDR2 (germline): SQVTM, ANQGSEA. The CDR3 coding sequence is TGCAGCGTGACCGAGACCTACGAGCAGTACTTC. It codes for CSVTETYEQYF.

The chain recombines TRBV11-2 with TRBJ1-6, with TRBD1 matching 8 bases. V shed 2 bases and J 11 bases; nucleotides not matched to a gene: 5. Germline V lookup: CDR1 SGHAT, CDR2 FQNNGV. The CDR3 has 14 amino acids. In nucleotides, the CDR3 is TGTGCCAGCAGCTTATTCAGGGGGCGCGCACCCCTCCACTTT. It yields the protein CASSLFRGRAPLHF.

The chain is built from TRBV7-3 and TRBJ2-7, with TRBD2 identical over 11 bases. The CDR3 runs to 15 residues. Germline V gene sequence: CDR1 SGHTA, CDR2 FQGTGA. V trimming: 5 bases; J trimming: 3 bases; junction bases outside the gene matches: 6. CDR3: CASSRTGLAGYEQYF. The CDR3 nucleotides are TGTGCCAGCAGCCGAACTGGACTAGCGGGCTACGAGCAGTACTTC.

The genes are TRBV7-3 and TRBJ2-3; no definite D call. Per germline, CDR1 SGHTA and CDR2 FQGTGA. Trimming stripped 2 bases from V and 1 base from J, with 10 bases between. This CDR3 has 15 residues. CDR3 loop: CASSLSSAGTDTQYF. The DNA of the CDR3 is TGTGCCAGCAGCTTATCGTCCGCGGGCACAGATACGCAGTATTTT.

The rearrangement links TRBV7-8 to TRBJ1-5; the D is unclear. This CDR3 region has 15 residues. CDR1 and CDR2 from the germline V gene are SGHVS and FQNEAQ. Trimming took off 2 bases at V and 4 bases at J, with 12 bases between the two ends. The CDR3 reads CASSLNRRGNQPQHF. The DNA for the CDR3 is TGTGCCAGCAGCTTAAATCGTAGAGGTAATCAGCCCCAGCATTTT.

This clone was detected only once. The J gene is TRBJ2-5, the V gene TRBV29-1; 9 bases are shared with TRBD1. The CDR3 totals 15 residues. V shed 5 bases, J shed 5 bases, and the junction held 12 bases outside the gene matches. Germline V gene data show CDR1 as SQVTM and CDR2 as ANQGSEA. The CDR3 DNA reads TGCAGCGTTAGCCCTCCGCGCGGACAGGGGGAGACCCAGTACTTC. Translated, it gives CSVSPPRGQGETQYF.

As DNA, the CDR3 is TGTGCCAGCAGCCAAGGGTCCCAAGAGACCCAGTACTTC. Protein sequence: CASSQGSQETQYF. The V call is TRBV11-2, the J call TRBJ2-5, with D unresolved. CDR3 size: 13 residues. The V gene lost 5 bases and the J gene lost 1 base, with 8 bases spanning the gap. The germline CDR1 and CDR2 sequences are SGHAT and FQNNGV. The full variable domain, rest sourced from reference TRBV11-2 and TRBJ2-5, is EAGVAQSPRYKIIEKRQSVAFWCNPISGHATLYWYQQILGQGPKLLIQFQNNGVVDDSQLPKDRFSAERLKGVDSTLKIQPAKLEDSAVYLCASSQGSQETQYFGPGTRLLVL.

The chain uses TRBV7-6 and TRBJ2-2; maybe TRBD1 (7 bases). V lost 1 base, J lost 4 bases, and 16 bases lay in between. CDR3 length equals 17 residues. Per the germline V gene, CDR1 is SGHVS and CDR2 is FNYEAQ. The CDR3 bases are TGTGCCAGCAGCTTAGAGGCGGGGACAGTAGGCACCGGGGAGCTGTTTTTT. This translates into CASSLEAGTVGTGELFF. Based on the CDR3 plus reference TRBV7-6 and TRBJ2-2, the full variable domain is GAGVSQSPRYKVTKRGQDVALRCDPISGHVSLYWYRQALGQGPEFLTYFNYEAQQDKSGLPNDRFSAERPEGSISTLTIQRTEQRDSAMYRCASSLEAGTVGTGELFFGEGSRLTVL.

The chain couples TRBV10-2 to TRBJ2-5; D is tentatively TRBD1 or TRBD2 (5 bases each). V dropped 0 bases and J dropped 2 bases, with 7 bases sitting between them. This CDR3 has 14 amino acids. Germline CDR1 and CDR2: WSHSY and SAAADI. The CDR3 DNA is TGCGCCAGCAGTGAGTCGGGACGGCAAGAGACCCAGTACTTC. Protein product: CASSESGRQETQYF.

This clone was seen just once. The chain carries TRBV5-1 and TRBJ1-1, with D unresolved. Trimming pared 2 bases from V and 2 bases from J, leaving 4 bases between. CDR1 is SGHRS and CDR2 is YFSETQ in the germline V gene. The CDR3 is made up of 12 amino acids. This CDR3 is CASSFGNTEAFF. CDR3 in DNA: TGCGCCAGCAGCTTTGGTAACACTGAAGCTTTCTTT.